This T cell receptor (beta chain) was observed in a study of tumour-infiltrating T cells in Burkitt lymphoma. Background on the study: The Burkitt lymphoma cohort spanned all epidemiological subtypes. Productive clonality predicted overall and progression-free survival. Regarding the study as a whole: Many Burkitt lymphoma patients shared several public clonotypes.

V was shortened by 4 bases and J by 5 bases, with 12 bases between the two germline ends. The CDR3 loop spans 14 amino acids. The germline CDR1 and CDR2 sequences are SGHRS and YFSETQ. Only in-frame clones appear in the TCRdb table, and some are missing; sequencing was by immunoSEQ multiplex PCR. The sample lists about 1,000 clones; roughly 83% were seen once. Turning to this clone: Its antigen is undetermined.

The chain has TRBV5-1 and TRBJ2-2, with TRBD1 as a possible D gene (6 bases). The sequence was collected from a human donor with Burkitt lymphoma. Some clones in this sample may be carry-over from other donors' samples. What was sequenced was tumor tissue. CDR3 residues: CASSPDRLTGELFF. Written as DNA, the CDR3 is TGCGCCAGCAGCCCGGACAGACTGACCGGGGAGCTGTTTTTT.